Below, 21 T cell receptor beta chains from the same sample are listed, as sequenced in a study of CD8 T cells in Susac syndrome. Reverse transcription of roughly 0.45 to 1 ug RNA was performed with random hexamers. One entry per CDR3 protein, called by TCRdb with MiXCR from the immunoSEQ multiplex PCR reads. The data contain 160,000 or so distinct CDR3 sequences, 85% to 95% of them singletons. Sequenced input: CD4+ T cells from PBMCs. These receptors came from a human donor with Susac syndrome.

This sequence joins TRBV20-1 and TRBJ1-3, with unresolved D. Deletions cut 3 bases from V and 0 bases from J, with 6 bases between. This CDR3 is 13 amino acids long. Per the germline V gene, CDR1 is DFQATT and CDR2 is SNEGSKA (reference sequence). The CDR3 loop reads CSASWSSGNTIYF. Here the CDR3 DNA reads TGCAGTGCTAGTTGGTCCTCTGGAAACACCATATATTTT.

The gene calls are TRBV2 and TRBJ2-5; D might be TRBD1 (5 bases). The germline V gene has CDR1 SNHLY and CDR2 FYNNEI. The CDR3 totals 14 residues. V was cut by 6 bases and J by 5 bases, with 16 bases left in between. The CDR3: CASSERQIKETQYF. Here the CDR3 DNA reads TGTGCCAGCAGCGAAAGACAGATCAAGGAGACCCAGTACTTC.

This chain links TRBV19 with TRBJ2-1; D is uncertain. The V gene lost 5 bases and the J gene lost 6 bases, with 5 bases spanning the gap. Germline V gene lookup returns CDR1 LNHDA and CDR2 SQIVND (reference sequence). This CDR3 is 11 amino acids long. The CDR3 sequence is CASSLINEQFF. The CDR3 region has the DNA TGTGCCAGTAGTTTGATCAATGAGCAGTTCTTC.

The chain joins TRBV6-5 to TRBJ2-5, with TRBD1 identical over 10 bases. The CDR3 covers 18 residues. Germline V gene lookup returns CDR1 MNHEY and CDR2 SVGAGI. The trim removed 0 bases at V and 0 bases at J, leaving 7 bases unmatched. CDR3 region: CASSYSATGGLYQETQYF. As DNA, the CDR3 is TGTGCCAGCAGTTACTCCGCGACAGGGGGCCTGTACCAAGAGACCCAGTACTTC.

In DNA form, the CDR3 reads TGTGCCAGCAGCGAAGACTTTGCAACTAATGAAAAACTGTTTTTT. It translates to CASSEDFATNEKLFF. This chain links TRBV7-2 with TRBJ1-4; D not resolved. This CDR3 has 15 amino acids. Germline CDR1 is SGHTA and CDR2 is FQGNSA. Trimming took off 5 bases at V and 0 bases at J, with 10 bases between the two ends.

The chain uses TRBV29-1 and TRBJ1-1; possible D gene TRBD1, 6 bases. The CDR3 extends over 12 amino acids. Trimming removed 4 bases at V and 2 bases at J, with 8 bases between. Germline V gene lookup returns CDR1 SQVTM and CDR2 ANQGSEA. The CDR3 nucleotides are TGCAGCGTTGGCAGGGGTAACACTGAAGCTTTCTTT. Translating gives CSVGRGNTEAFF.

V is TRBV29-1 and J is TRBJ1-4; D is unclear. This CDR3 has 11 residues. V was shortened by 4 bases and J by 7 bases, with 7 bases between the two germline ends. Per germline, CDR1 SQVTM and CDR2 ANQGSEA. The CDR3 protein is CSVGHSEKLFF. The CDR3 coding sequence is TGCAGCGTTGGACACAGTGAAAAACTGTTTTTT.

The chain recombines TRBV7-2 with TRBJ2-5; TRBD2 is a possible D gene (6 bases). The CDR3 is 15 residues long. V lost 4 bases and J lost 7, with 19 bases in between. From germline, CDR1 is SGHTA and CDR2 FQGNSA. DNA of the CDR3: TGTGCCAGCAGCTCAAGAAAGGAGGGTCTTACGACCCAGTACTTC. Residues: CASSSRKEGLTTQYF.

The chain links TRBV5-4 to TRBJ1-2; 11 bases agree with TRBD1. CDR1 is SGHNT, CDR2 YYREEE, per germline (reference sequence). V was pared by 0 bases and J by 3 bases, with 4 bases of the junction left unmatched. CDR3 length: 16 amino acids. This CDR3 is CASSLGTGGAYYGYTF. CDR3 DNA: TGTGCCAGCAGCTTGGGGACAGGGGGCGCTTACTATGGCTACACCTTC.

V and J are TRBV5-1 and TRBJ2-4, with no clear D. Germline CDR1 SGHRS, CDR2 YFSETQ. The CDR3 runs to 14 residues. V shed 1 base and J shed 1 base, with 6 bases lying between them. The DNA of the CDR3 is TGCGCCAGCAGCTTGAGCATGGCCAAAAACATTCAGTACTTC. It specifies CASSLSMAKNIQYF.

The rearrangement links TRBV25-1 to TRBJ1-2; 12 nucleotides match TRBD1. The CDR3 runs to 15 residues. The germline gives CDR1 MGHDK, CDR2 SYGVNS. Trimming at V came to 4 bases and at J to 5 bases, leaving 5 bases not matched to a gene. This CDR3 is CASSVGTGGKYGYTF. CDR3 DNA sequence: TGTGCCAGCAGTGTTGGGACAGGGGGCAAATATGGCTACACCTTC.

This chain uses TRBV29-1 with TRBJ2-5, with TRBD1 as a possible D gene (5 bases). V was pared by 3 bases and J by 4 bases, with 18 bases between. The CDR3 runs to 15 residues. Germline lookup yields CDR1 SQVTM and CDR2 ANQGSEA. The CDR3, as DNA: TGCAGCGTTGATAAGGGGAACGTCAAGGTAGAGACCCAGTACTTC. It encodes CSVDKGNVKVETQYF.

This clonotype was counted a single time. The chain employs TRBV20-1 and TRBJ1-4; D may be TRBD1 (5 bases). This CDR3 is 15 amino acids long. The germline gives CDR1 DFQATT, CDR2 SNEGSKA (reference sequence). Trimming shortened V by 1 base and J by 8 bases, and 17 bases separated the two germline ends. The CDR3 region is CSARVAREGSEKLFF. CDR3 DNA sequence: TGCAGTGCTAGAGTTGCCAGGGAAGGGAGCGAAAAACTGTTTTTT.

In its sample, this clonotype was seen once. This chain links TRBV20-1 with TRBJ2-7; a weak D match, TRBD2 (6 bases). CDR1 DFQATT and CDR2 SNEGSKA come from the germline V gene (reference sequence). V was trimmed by 3 bases and J by 5 bases, leaving 20 bases between them. This CDR3 comprises 15 residues. The CDR3 region is CSASPRGQRGHEQYF. The DNA of the CDR3 is TGCAGTGCTAGTCCGCGGGGCCAAAGGGGTCACGAGCAGTACTTC.

The chain employs TRBV12-3 or TRBV12-4 and TRBJ1-2; the match to TRBD1 covers 8 bases. The V segment lost 1 base and the J segment 8 bases; nucleotides outside the gene matches: 3. CDR3 length equals 13 residues. The CDR3: CASSLGQGNGYTF. Here the CDR3 DNA reads TGTGCCAGCAGTTTAGGACAGGGGAACGGCTACACCTTC.

This sequence joins TRBV21-1 and TRBJ2-7; TRBD2, the table's D call, lacks a check against the DNA. TRBV21-1 counts as a pseudogene. The CDR3 contains 12 residues. Written as DNA, the CDR3 is TGTGCCGGCCGGGACTACCACTACGAGCAGTACTTC. It encodes CAGRDYHYEQYF.

This clonotype has only a few counts. The chain recombines TRBV4-1 with TRBJ2-4; 7 positions match TRBD2. The V gene's germline CDR1 is MGHRA and CDR2 YSYEKL. The CDR3 has 16 residues. With V trimmed by 0 bases and J by 4 bases, 6 bases remained unmatched. The CDR3 spells CASSQDLRGTKNIQYF. DNA of the CDR3: TGCGCCAGCAGCCAAGATTTGCGGGGGACTAAAAACATTCAGTACTTC.

The chain employs TRBV12-3 or TRBV12-4 and TRBJ2-5, with a possible D match to TRBD2 (5 bases). The CDR3 loop spans 14 amino acids. The V end lost 7 bases, the J end lost 6 bases, and 18 bases lay between the germline ends. The CDR3 sequence is CASMESSTGKTQYF. The CDR3, as DNA: TGTGCCAGCATGGAGTCCTCAACCGGGAAGACCCAGTACTTC.

The chain carries TRBV21-1 and TRBJ1-2. TRBV21-1 is classified as a pseudogene. This CDR3 is built from 11 residues. CDR3 amino acids: CASSKARSDTF. The CDR3 DNA sequence: TGTGCCAGCAGCAAAGCGCGTAGCGACACCTTC.

The V and J genes are TRBV20-1 and TRBJ2-5; a weak D match, TRBD1 (6 bases). CDR3 length: 13 amino acids. Germline CDR1 DFQATT, CDR2 SNEGSKA (reference sequence). The V and J ends lost 4 bases and 5 bases respectively, with 14 bases between them. This CDR3 reads CSANGGREETQYF. CDR3 coding DNA: TGCAGTGCTAATGGGGGCAGGGAGGAGACCCAGTACTTC.

The rearrangement links TRBV20-1 to TRBJ2-5; no reliable D call. CDR3 size: 15 residues. From germline, CDR1 is DFQATT and CDR2 SNEGSKA (reference sequence). V was cut by 0 bases and J by 13 bases, with 24 bases left in between. In DNA, the CDR3 is TGCAGTGCTAGAGATCACGCAAGTCTGCGTGGGGTTAGGTACTTC. Translation gives CSARDHASLRGVRYF.